The clone carrying this T cell receptor beta chain was picked up a small number of times. In the original workflow: From reference gene primer amplification, estimates of nucleated cell counts were derived. Using immunoSEQ multiplex PCR, the repertoire was profiled, and TCRdb retains in-frame clones only, with some absent. The DNA was the basis for D and trimming; V, J and clone size are from that table. Altogether about 60,000 clones are present, about 80% being singletons, with the ten largest covering roughly 3.2%. The V gene lost 2 bases and the J gene lost 9 bases, with 10 bases spanning the gap. This CDR3 spans 12 amino acids. Germline CDR1 MGHDK, CDR2 SYGVNS. The source of the sample is a study of blood T cell repertoires in COVID-19. Study overall: The United States, Italy and Spain were the sources of the acute and convalescent COVID-19 samples. In each case, the material was cDNA or gDNA derived from T cells, B-cell-depleted T cells, or PBMCs.

The TCR was taken from a man aged 60 to 75 with acute or convalescent COVID-19. V usage is TRBV25-1 and J usage is TRBJ1-2, with no clear D. Sequencing was carried out using peripheral blood. DNA for the CDR3: TGTGCCAGCAGTGAAGACTCCCTGCGCTACACCTTC. It yields the protein CASSEDSLRYTF.